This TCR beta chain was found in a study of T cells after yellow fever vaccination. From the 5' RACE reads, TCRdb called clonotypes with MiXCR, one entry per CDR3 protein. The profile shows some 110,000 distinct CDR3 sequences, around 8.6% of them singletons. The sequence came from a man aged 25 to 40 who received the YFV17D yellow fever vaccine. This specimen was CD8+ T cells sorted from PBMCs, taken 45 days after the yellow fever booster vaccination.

As DNA, the CDR3 is TGTGCCAGCAGCCAGGGGGTTACGTTCTACGAGCAGTACTTC. As protein: CASSQGVTFYEQYF. The chain joins TRBV3-1 to TRBJ2-7, with D perhaps being TRBD1 or TRBD2 (5 bases each). V was clipped by 3 bases and J by 3 bases, with 12 bases between them. Germline-derived CDR1 and CDR2 are LGHDT and YNNKEL (reference sequence). The CDR3 runs to 14 residues.